One sample yielded the 16 T cell receptor beta chains listed below, sequenced in a study of blood T cell repertoires in COVID-19. The data were produced by immunoSEQ multiplex PCR, yet TCRdb's version contains in-frame clones alone and is incomplete. The table records some 220,000 clones, approximately 90% of them present only once. What was sequenced was PBMCs or T cells enriched from blood (not recorded which). These receptors all stem from a woman aged 25-40 years who had recovered from COVID-19.

The gene calls are TRBV19 and TRBJ2-3; perhaps TRBD2 as D (6 bases). This CDR3 contains 14 residues. The germline V gene has CDR1 LNHDA and CDR2 SQIVND (reference sequence). With 5 bases removed from V and 5 bases from J, the gap between germline ends came to 14 bases. The CDR3 loop reads CASSDGSPRDTQYF. CDR3 sequence (DNA): TGTGCCAGTAGTGACGGGAGTCCACGAGATACGCAGTATTTT.

The chain is built from TRBV5-8 and TRBJ2-1, with 7 bases matching TRBD1. The length of the CDR3 is 13 residues. V lost 7 bases and J lost 6; bases outside the gene matches: 7. Germline assignment: CDR1 SGHTS and CDR2 YDEGEE. The CDR3 DNA reads as TGTGCCAGCTCCAGAGACAGGGTCAATGAGCAGTTCTTC. It codes for CASSRDRVNEQFF.

The chain carries TRBV11-2 and TRBJ2-5; tentative D call: TRBD2 (7 bases). This CDR3 contains 19 residues. Per germline, CDR1 SGHAT and CDR2 FQNNGV. V was cut by 4 bases and J by 7 bases, with 31 bases left in between. CDR3 sequence reads: CASSSPWGGPLGTQGTQYF. For the CDR3, the DNA is TGTGCCAGCAGCTCCCCATGGGGGGGGCCGTTGGGGACACAGGGGACCCAGTACTTC.

For this clone: Additional DNA sequences in this sample encode the identical CDR3. The chain is built from TRBV7-8 and TRBJ1-1; D is unresolved. Per the germline V gene, CDR1 is SGHVS and CDR2 is FQNEAQ. CDR3 length: 14 residues. V gave up 5 bases and J gave up 2 bases, with 12 bases separating them. The CDR3 here is CASSLASGNTEAFF. CDR3 nucleotides: TGTGCCAGCAGCCTCGCGTCGGGAAACACTGAAGCTTTCTTT.

This clone was seen a few times. The J gene is TRBJ1-5, the V gene TRBV7-6; D call uncertain. This CDR3 has 13 amino acids. Germline CDR1 and CDR2: SGHVS and FNYEAQ. The V and J ends lost 5 bases and 3 bases respectively, with 8 bases between them. CDR3 protein: CASSRHDNQPQHF. Here the CDR3 DNA reads TGTGCCAGCAGCCGACACGACAATCAGCCCCAGCATTTT.

This clone showed up just once. V usage is TRBV6-1 and J usage is TRBJ2-1, with 11 bases fitting TRBD2. From germline, CDR1 is MNHNS and CDR2 SASEGT. The V and J ends lost 2 bases and 7 bases, in that order; junction bases with no gene match: 7. The CDR3 loop spans 16 amino acids. The CDR3 protein is CASSEILASGGNEQFF. In nucleotides, the CDR3 is TGTGCCAGCAGTGAAATTTTAGCTAGCGGGGGGAATGAGCAGTTCTTC.

This clone showed up just a few times. The chain joins TRBV3-1 (or the pseudogene TRBV3-2) to TRBJ1-4, with 9 bases that match TRBD1. The CDR3 loop spans 16 amino acids. Germline V gene sequence: CDR1 LGHDT, CDR2 YNNKEL (reference sequence). The trim removed 4 bases at V and 8 bases at J, leaving 11 bases unmatched. CDR3 in DNA: TGTGCCAGCAGCCCCCGAGGGACAGGGACGGAAGAAAAACTGTTTTTT. It specifies CASSPRGTGTEEKLFF.

The chain couples TRBV11-1 to TRBJ2-1; 9 bases line up with TRBD1. The CDR3 is made up of 13 amino acids. The V and J ends lost 3 bases and 6 bases, in that order; junction bases with no gene match: 0. Per germline, CDR1 SGHAT and CDR2 FQDESV (reference sequence). CDR3 DNA: TGTGCCAGCAGCTTGGACAGGGGCAATGAGCAGTTCTTC. Protein sequence: CASSLDRGNEQFF. The complete variable domain, with remaining parts taken from reference TRBV11-1 and TRBJ2-1, reads EAEVAQSPRYKITEKSQAVAFWCDPISGHATLYWYRQILGQGPELLVQFQDESVVDDSQLPKDRFSAERLKGVDSTLKIQPAELGDSAMYLCASSLDRGNEQFFGPGTRLTVL.

The chain is built from TRBV11-3 and TRBJ2-7; a weak D match, TRBD2 (6 bases). There are 15 residues in the CDR3. Trimming removed 6 bases from V and 2 bases from J, with 17 bases in between. Germline lookup yields CDR1 SGHNT and CDR2 YENEEA. CDR3 DNA sequence: TGTGCCAGCAGTAAAATGGCCGGGAGCCCCTACGAGCAGTACTTC. The encoded protein is CASSKMAGSPYEQYF.

This chain joins TRBV2 and TRBJ2-7; the match to TRBD1 covers 8 bases. Trimming at V came to 3 bases and at J to 4 bases, leaving 8 bases not matched to a gene. In germline, CDR1 is SNHLY, CDR2 FYNNEI. The CDR3 is made up of 15 amino acids. The chain's CDR3 is CASSEGDRGAYEQYF. In DNA, the CDR3 is TGTGCCAGCAGTGAGGGTGACAGGGGCGCTTACGAGCAGTACTTC. The entire variable domain, with the rest obtained from reference TRBV2 and TRBJ2-7, is as follows: EPEVTQTPSHQVTQMGQEVILRCVPISNHLYFYWYRQILGQKVEFLVSFYNNEISEKSEIFDDQFSVERPDGSNFTLKIRSTKLEDSAMYFCASSEGDRGAYEQYFGPGTRLTVT.

This chain connects TRBV3-1 (or the pseudogene TRBV3-2) to TRBJ1-1, with TRBD1 matching 9 bases. This CDR3 comprises 14 residues. CDR1 is LGHDT and CDR2 is YNNKEL in the germline V gene (reference sequence). Losses at the gene ends were 4 bases for V and 4 bases for J; bases not matched to a gene: 4. The CDR3 sequence is CASSPRDRVTEAFF. The DNA for the CDR3 is TGTGCCAGCAGCCCGAGGGACAGGGTCACTGAAGCTTTCTTT.

The chain combines TRBV5-8 with TRBJ1-3; D remains ambiguous. Germline V CDR1 and CDR2: SGHTS, YDEGEE. CDR3 size: 13 residues. V lost 4 bases and J lost 0, with 5 bases in between. In DNA, the CDR3 is TGTGCCAGCAGCCTAGACTCTGGAAACACCATATATTTT. Protein sequence: CASSLDSGNTIYF.

This rearrangement joins TRBV5-1 to TRBJ2-1; D unresolved. This CDR3 comprises 15 residues. The germline V and J ends were trimmed by 0 bases and 0 bases, with 7 bases remaining between them. Germline CDR1 and CDR2: SGHRS and YFSETQ. This CDR3 reads CASSLEQNSYNEQFF. CDR3 nucleotides: TGCGCCAGCAGCTTGGAACAGAACTCCTACAATGAGCAGTTCTTC.

This chain joins TRBV11-2 and TRBJ2-7; 8 nucleotides align to TRBD2. Germline loops: CDR1 SGHAT, CDR2 FQNNGV. The CDR3 consists of 17 residues. The junction had 11 bases not matched to a gene; V was cut back by 2 bases and J by 2 bases. The CDR3 spells CASSLSVGGSGAYEQYF. The CDR3 region has the DNA TGTGCCAGCAGCTTAAGTGTGGGGGGTAGCGGGGCCTACGAGCAGTACTTC.

This chain joins TRBV19 and TRBJ2-7, with TRBD2 matching 7 bases. This CDR3 contains 15 residues. CDR1 and CDR2 (germline): LNHDA, SQIVND (reference sequence). V shed 3 bases and J 2 bases; nucleotides not matched to a gene: 7. This CDR3 is CASSMSSGTTYEQYF. DNA of the CDR3: TGTGCCAGTAGTATGTCGTCAGGGACTACCTACGAGCAGTACTTC. Full variable domain (outside the CDR3, taken from reference TRBV19 and TRBJ2-7): DGGITQSPKYLFRKEGQNVTLSCEQNLNHDAMYWYRQDPGQGLRLIYYSQIVNDFQKGDIAEGYSVSREKKESFPLTVTSAQKNPTAFYLCASSMSSGTTYEQYFGPGTRLTVT.

The chain combines TRBV28 with TRBJ1-5; the match to TRBD1 covers 11 bases. The V segment lost 6 bases and the J segment 7 bases; nucleotides outside the gene matches: 8. Germline V gene sequence: CDR1 MDHEN, CDR2 SYDVKM. This CDR3 region has 15 residues. CDR3 DNA: TGTGCCAGCAGCTTAACCGGGACAGGGGGGCAGCCCCAGCATTTT. Translating gives CASSLTGTGGQPQHF.